This T cell receptor beta chain was sequenced for a study of cytomegalovirus exposure and HLA in healthy donors. Study context: Earlier findings included some 100 million unique TCR beta sequences obtained from about 170 million T cells.

Points on this clone: Antigen: not known.

Primers included in the PCR were 60 Vbeta and 13 Jbeta primers. Measured with immunoSEQ multiplex PCR; TCRdb has only the in-frame clones, and not every one. This sample yields over 250,000 clones, of which more than 80% are seen a single time; almost 4% belongs to the top ten. The V gene lost 5 bases and the J gene lost 3 bases, with 13 bases spanning the gap. The CDR3 has 14 amino acids. The germline V gene encodes CDR1 SEHNR and CDR2 FQNEAQ (reference sequence). Points from the study as a whole: CMV serostatus was the only recorded immune exposure for donors. Highly shared sequence variants in one cluster were likely a sequencing artifact.

The V call is TRBV7-9, the J call TRBJ1-1; D possibly corresponds to TRBD1 (5 bases). This receptor was obtained from a man between 40 and 49 years old in good health and CMV-seropositive. Input material: PBMCs. CDR3 in DNA: TGTGCCAGCAGCCGCTATATGACAGACACTGAAGCTTTCTTT. Protein product: CASSRYMTDTEAFF.